This T cell receptor beta chain was captured in a study of cytomegalovirus exposure and HLA in healthy donors. As for the study in general: Researchers previously reported finding about 110 million unique TCR beta sequences from 170 million or so T cells.

The CDR3 consists of 15 residues. Trimming took off 5 bases at V and 5 bases at J, with 17 bases between the two ends. Per the germline V gene, CDR1 is SGHTA and CDR2 is FQGNSA. This clone has a handful of counts. Its matching antigen is unknown. 13 Jbeta primers and 60 Vbeta primers were used for the PCR. Libraries were prepared by immunoSEQ multiplex PCR; TCRdb keeps only in-frame clonotypes and omits some of them. The repertoire holds roughly 130,000 clones, roughly 80% seen once, with roughly 10% in the top ten. The study's findings and limits: Analyzed later, most CMV-associated TCR beta chains appeared HLA-restricted.

At sampling all donors were nominally healthy, likely with unrecorded immune exposures. This sequence was found in a male donor in good health and CMV-seropositive. V and J are TRBV7-2 and TRBJ2-3, with D perhaps TRBD2 (6 bases). Sequenced material: PBMCs. CDR3 loop: CASSGDGRMRDTQYF. CDR3 DNA sequence: TGTGCCAGCAGCGGGGACGGGAGAATGAGAGATACGCAGTATTTT.